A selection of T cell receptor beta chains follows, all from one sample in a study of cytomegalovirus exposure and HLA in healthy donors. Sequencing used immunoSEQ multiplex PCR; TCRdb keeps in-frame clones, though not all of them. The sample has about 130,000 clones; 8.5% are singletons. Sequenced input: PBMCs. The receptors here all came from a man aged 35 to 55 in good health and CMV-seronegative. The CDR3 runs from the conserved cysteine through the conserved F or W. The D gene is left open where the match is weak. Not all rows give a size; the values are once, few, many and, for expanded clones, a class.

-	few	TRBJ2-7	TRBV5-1	TGCGCCAGCAGCTTGGCCGTTGTTAAGGGGCCTGACTACGAGCAGTACTTC	CASSLAVVKGPDYEQYF
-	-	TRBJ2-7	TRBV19	TGTGCCAGTAGCTTCGGTCAGGGCTACGAGCAGTACTTC	CASSFGQGYEQYF
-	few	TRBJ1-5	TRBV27	TGTGCCAGCAGTTCCGGACACATCCAGCATTTT	CASSSGHIQHF
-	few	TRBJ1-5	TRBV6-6	TGTGCCAGCCGCTCCAGAGGAGGGGGCAATCAGCCCCAGCATTTT	CASRSRGGGNQPQHF
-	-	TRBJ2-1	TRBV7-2	TGTGCCAGCAGCTTAGCGGGGCGAACGTACAATGAGCAGTTCTTC	CASSLAGRTYNEQFF
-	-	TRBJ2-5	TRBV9	TGTGCCAGCAGTTCGACAGGAGACCACCTACAAGAGACCCAGTACTTC	CASSSTGDHLQETQYF
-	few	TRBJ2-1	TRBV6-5	TGTGCCAGCAGTTACCAGGACTTGACCTACAATGAGCAGTTCTTC	CASSYQDLTYNEQFF
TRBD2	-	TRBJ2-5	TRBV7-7	TGTGCCAGCAGCTTAAACGGGGGGGAGACCCAGTACTTC	CASSLNGGETQYF
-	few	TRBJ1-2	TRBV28	TGTGCCAGCAGTTGGGGGAGAGGGGGGGATGGCTACACCTTC	CASSWGRGGDGYTF
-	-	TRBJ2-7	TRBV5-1	TGCGCCAGCAGCTTGAGTAGTGGGGGAGGATACGAGCAGTACTTC	CASSLSSGGGYEQYF
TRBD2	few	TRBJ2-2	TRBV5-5	TGTGCCAGCAGCTTTAGCGGGGGGGCGAACACCGGGGAGCTGTTTTTT	CASSFSGGANTGELFF
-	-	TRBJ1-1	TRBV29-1	TGCAGCGAATCAGGGGTCGGGAACACTGAAGCTTTCTTT	CSESGVGNTEAFF
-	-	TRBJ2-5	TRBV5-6	TGTGCCAGCAGCTTGGGACTTTATCAAGAGACCCAGTACTTC	CASSLGLYQETQYF
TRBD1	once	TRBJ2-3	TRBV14	TGTGCCAGCAGCCGAAGACAGGGTGGAGATACGCAGTATTTT	CASSRRQGGDTQYF
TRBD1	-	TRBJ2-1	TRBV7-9	TGTGCCAGCAGCCTATACCGGGACAGGGGGCGCAATGAGCAGTTCTTC	CASSLYRDRGRNEQFF
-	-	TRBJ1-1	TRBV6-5	TGTGCCAGCAGACCCCCGACGCAGGGAGGGCTAGCTTTCTTT	CASRPPTQGGLAFF
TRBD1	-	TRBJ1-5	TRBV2	TGTGCCAGCAGTGGTCTCAAGGGACAGGGTGGTCAGCCCCAGCATTTT	CASSGLKGQGGQPQHF
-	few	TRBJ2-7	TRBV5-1	TGCGCCAGCAGCTACCGGGACACGGCGGGGGAGGAGCAGTACTTC	CASSYRDTAGEEQYF
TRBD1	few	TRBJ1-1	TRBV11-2	TGTGCCAGCAGCTCTACCGGGACAGGGCTCCCGAAAGCTTTCTTT	CASSSTGTGLPKAFF
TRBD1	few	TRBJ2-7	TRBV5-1	TGCGCCAGCAGCTCCCGGGACAGGGAGCCCTACGAGCAGTACTTC	CASSSRDREPYEQYF
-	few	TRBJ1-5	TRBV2	TGTGCCAGCAGTCAGGGTATCGGTCAGCCCCAGCATTTT	CASSQGIGQPQHF
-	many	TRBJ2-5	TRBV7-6	TGTGCCAGCAGCAGTACAGGGACGGGGGGAGAGACCCAGTACTTC	CASSSTGTGGETQYF
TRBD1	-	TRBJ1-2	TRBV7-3	TGTGCCAGCAGCACCCCGGACAGGGTCGATGGCTACACCTTC	CASSTPDRVDGYTF
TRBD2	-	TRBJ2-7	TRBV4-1	TGCGCCAGCAGCCAAGATCTGATTTGGCGGGGGGGGGCCGAGCAGTACTTC	CASSQDLIWRGGAEQYF
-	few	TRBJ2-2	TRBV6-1	TGTGCCACCTCCAGAGGGGAGCTGTTTTTT	CATSRGELFF
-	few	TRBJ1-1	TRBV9	TGTGCCAGCAGCCCCCAGGGGATTAGGGGCACTGAAGCTTTCTTT	CASSPQGIRGTEAFF
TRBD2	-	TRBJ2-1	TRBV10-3	TGTGCCATCAGTCGACTAGCGGAAAGCTCCTACAATGAGCAGTTCTTC	CAISRLAESSYNEQFF
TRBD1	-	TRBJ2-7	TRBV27	TGTGCCAGCAGTTTAGGAGGACAGGGTCCCACCTACGAGCAGTACTTC	CASSLGGQGPTYEQYF
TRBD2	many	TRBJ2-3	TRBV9	TGTGCCAGCAGCGCCCACCCTACTAGCGGGGGTGCGGATACGCAGTATTTT	CASSAHPTSGGADTQYF
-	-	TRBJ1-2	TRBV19	TGTGCCAGTAGTACCTCAGGCCCCTATGGCTACACCTTC	CASSTSGPYGYTF
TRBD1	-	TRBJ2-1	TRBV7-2	TGTGCCAGCAGCTTAAAGGGTAGGGGACAGGGCCACAATGAGCAGTTCTTC	CASSLKGRGQGHNEQFF
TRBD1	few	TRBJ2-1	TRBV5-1	TGCGCCAGCAGCTTGGGACAGGGGGCCGATGAGCAGTTCTTC	CASSLGQGADEQFF
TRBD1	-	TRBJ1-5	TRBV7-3	TGTGCCAGCAGCCCGGGACAGGACTGGAGGCAGCCCCGGCATTTT	CASSPGQDWRQPRHF
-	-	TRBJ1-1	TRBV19	TGTGCCAGTAGTTCCCGGACAGACACTGAAGCTTTCTTT	CASSSRTDTEAFF
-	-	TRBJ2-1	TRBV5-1	TGCGCCAGCAGCTTGCGAGTGAGCTCCTACAATGAGCAGTTCTTC	CASSLRVSSYNEQFF
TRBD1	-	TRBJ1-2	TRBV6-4	TGTGCCAGATGCCATCTTCGGGGACAGGGGGCGGGTGGCTACACCTTC	CARCHLRGQGAGGYTF
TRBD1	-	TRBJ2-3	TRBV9	TGTGCCAGCAGCCCAAGGACAGGGGGCGCAGGGGATACGCAGTATTTT	CASSPRTGGAGDTQYF
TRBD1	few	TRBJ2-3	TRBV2	TGTGCCAGCTTGCTACTAGGGGGCAGGGGTGCAGATACGCAGTATTTT	CASLLLGGRGADTQYF
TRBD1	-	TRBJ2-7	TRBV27	TGTGCCAGCAGCCCTGGGACAGGTTACGAGCAGTACTTC	CASSPGTGYEQYF
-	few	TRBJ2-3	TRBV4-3	TGCGCCAGCAGCCAAAGGTACTTGCGGGTAACAGATACGCAGTATTTT	CASSQRYLRVTDTQYF
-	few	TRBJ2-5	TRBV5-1	TGCGCCAGCAGCTTGGAAGGTCGGGGAGAGACCCAGTACTTC	CASSLEGRGETQYF
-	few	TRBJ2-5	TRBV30	TGTGCCTGGAGTGGTTTTTTGAGGGAAGAGAACCAGTACTTC	CAWSGFLREENQYF
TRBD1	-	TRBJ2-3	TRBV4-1	TGCGCCAGCAGCCAAAGGACAGGGGGCCCCCCGGATACGCAGTATTTT	CASSQRTGGPPDTQYF
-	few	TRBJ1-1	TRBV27	TGTGCCAGCAGTTTATCCAGGGTGATTTGGACTGAAGCTTTCTTT	CASSLSRVIWTEAFF
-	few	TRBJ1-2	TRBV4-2	TGTGCCAGCAGCCAAGACACTAACTATGGCTACACCTTC	CASSQDTNYGYTF
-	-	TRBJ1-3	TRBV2	TGTGCCAGTTCCGGGACTCCTGGAAACACCATATATTTT	CASSGTPGNTIYF
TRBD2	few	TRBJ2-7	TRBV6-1	TGTGCCAGCAGTGAGATGGCCACCAGCGGGGCACACTACGAGCAGTACTTC	CASSEMATSGAHYEQYF
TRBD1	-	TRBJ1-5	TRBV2	TGTGCCAGCACCCAGGGGGCAAGCAATCAGCCCCAGCATTTT	CASTQGASNQPQHF
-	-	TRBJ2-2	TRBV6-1	TGTGCCAGCAGTGAAGGTCGGGGCACCGGGGAGCTGTTTTTT	CASSEGRGTGELFF
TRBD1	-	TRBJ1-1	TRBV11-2	TGTGCCAGCAGTTCGTGGACAGGGCAGCGTTCAATGAACACTGAAGCTTTCTTT	CASSSWTGQRSMNTEAFF
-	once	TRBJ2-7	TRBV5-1	TGCGCCAGCGGCCTCGACACCCACTACGAGCAGTACTTC	CASGLDTHYEQYF
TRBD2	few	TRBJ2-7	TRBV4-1	TGCGCCAGCAGCCAAGGGGGCGGGGGGGTCTACGAGCAGTACTTC	CASSQGGGGVYEQYF
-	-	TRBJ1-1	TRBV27	TGTGCCAGCAGCCCCATTAGGGGCGCGACGGCTGAAGCTTTCTTT	CASSPIRGATAEAFF
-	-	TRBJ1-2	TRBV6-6	TGTGCCAGCAGCCAAATCCAGGGCAAAGGCTACACCTTC	CASSQIQGKGYTF
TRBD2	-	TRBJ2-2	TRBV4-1	TGCGCCAGCAGCCAACTAGCGGGGTACACCGGGGAGCTGTTTTTT	CASSQLAGYTGELFF
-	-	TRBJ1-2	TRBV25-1	TGTGCCAGCAGTGGTGGTAGCTATGGCTACACCTTC	CASSGGSYGYTF
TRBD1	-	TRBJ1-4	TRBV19	TGTGCCAGTAGTCCCAGGGGGACCTGGAATGAAAAACTGTTTTTT	CASSPRGTWNEKLFF
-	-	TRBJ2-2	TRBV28	TGTGCCAGCAGCCCAGGGGGGTCGACCGGGGAGCTGTTTTTT	CASSPGGSTGELFF
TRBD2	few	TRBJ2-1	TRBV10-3	TGTGCCATCTCCGGGGAGGGGACCTTCCACAATGAGCAGTTCTTC	CAISGEGTFHNEQFF
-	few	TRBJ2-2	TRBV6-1	TGTGCCAGCAGTCAAGACTTTGGGGCGGACACCGGGGAGCTGTTTTTT	CASSQDFGADTGELFF